Listed here are 16 T cell receptor beta chains from one sample, sequenced in a study of shared clonotypes between healthy human individuals. Method: immunoSEQ multiplex PCR; TCRdb's copy keeps in-frame clones and lacks some. The sample carries about 1.1 million clones, roughly 80% recorded once. The sample comprised memory CD4+ T cells from PBMCs. Subset described: CD45RA-negative fraction. The receptors were gathered from a man aged 18 to 30 in good health. Some clones in this sample may be carry-over from other donors' samples.

This chain links TRBV7-9 with TRBJ2-7, with TRBD2 matching 13 bases. Looked up from germline, CDR1 is SEHNR and CDR2 is FQNEAQ (reference sequence). J gave up 5 bases and V 5 bases, and 6 bases lay outside the gene matches. The CDR3 has 15 residues. CDR3 residues: CASSPRTSGSNEQYF. The CDR3 nucleotides are TGTGCCAGCAGCCCCCGGACTAGCGGGAGTAACGAGCAGTACTTC.

J is TRBJ2-3 and V is TRBV5-1; 13 nucleotides align to TRBD2. The trim removed 0 bases at V and 6 bases at J, leaving 7 bases unmatched. In germline, CDR1 is SGHRS, CDR2 YFSETQ. The CDR3 has 17 residues. CDR3 sequence: CASSLGGLAGVRDTQYF. CDR3 coding DNA: TGCGCCAGCAGCTTGGGTGGACTAGCGGGAGTACGCGATACGCAGTATTTT.

This clone was recorded many times. CDR3 loop: CASSPGGSSTDTQYF. DNA of the CDR3: TGTGCCAGCTCACCAGGCGGGAGCAGCACAGATACGCAGTATTTT. The rearrangement joins TRBV18 to TRBJ2-3; 7 nucleotides agree with TRBD2. The V gene end was trimmed by 2 bases and the J gene end by 0 bases; junction bases not matched to a gene: 2. The germline V gene has CDR1 KGHSH and CDR2 LQKENI. There are 15 residues in the CDR3. Full variable domain (missing parts from reference TRBV18 and TRBJ2-3): NAGVMQNPRHLVRRRGQEARLRCSPMKGHSHVYWYRQLPEEGLKFMVYLQKENIIDESGMPKERFSAEFPKEGPSILRIQQVVRGDSAAYFCASSPGGSSTDTQYFGPGTRLTVL.

The rearrangement links TRBV28 to TRBJ2-7, with 9 bases matching TRBD2. Germline V gene sequence: CDR1 MDHEN, CDR2 SYDVKM. This CDR3 region has 15 residues. Losses at the gene ends were 3 bases for V and 1 base for J; bases not matched to a gene: 4. This CDR3 reads CASSFSGRVSYEQYF. The CDR3 nucleotides are TGTGCCAGCAGTTTTAGCGGGAGAGTTTCCTACGAGCAGTACTTC.

V usage is TRBV9 and J usage is TRBJ1-2; D not resolved. Trimming stripped 3 bases from V and 2 bases from J, with 20 bases between. Germline V gene sequence: CDR1 SGDLS, CDR2 YYNGEE. The CDR3 contains 17 residues. In DNA, the CDR3 is TGTGCCAGCAGCGCAAACCGGGAAAAAGGGATGAACTATGGCTACACCTTC. Translated, it gives CASSANREKGMNYGYTF.

The chain uses TRBV10-3 and TRBJ1-2; D is ambiguous. V was shortened by 4 bases and J by 2 bases, with 8 bases between the two germline ends. Germline V CDR1 and CDR2: ENHRY, SYGVKD. The CDR3 is made up of 13 amino acids. CDR3 in amino acids: CAISVGQNYGYTF. The CDR3 region has the DNA TGTGCCATCAGTGTGGGCCAAAACTATGGCTACACCTTC.

The rearrangement links TRBV28 to TRBJ1-5, with 8 bases identical to TRBD1. Germline CDR1 MDHEN, CDR2 SYDVKM. The V gene end was trimmed by 6 bases and the J gene end by 2 bases; junction bases not matched to a gene: 6. This CDR3 has 15 amino acids. CDR3: CASSSGGARNQPQHF. CDR3 sequence (DNA): TGTGCCAGCAGCTCAGGGGGCGCTCGCAATCAGCCCCAGCATTTT.

This clone was observed a handful of times. The chain has TRBV28 and TRBJ1-5, with 8 bases fitting TRBD1. The germline V gene encodes CDR1 MDHEN and CDR2 SYDVKM. Trimming cost V 5 bases and J 5 bases; bases outside gene matches: 5. This CDR3 region has 14 residues. CDR3 nucleotide sequence: TGTGCCAGCAGTCTACAGGGGGGCTATCAGCCCCAGCATTTT. It yields the protein CASSLQGGYQPQHF.

The gene calls are TRBV7-2 and TRBJ2-2; D perhaps matches TRBD1 (6 bases). The CDR3 is 17 amino acids. Per the germline V gene, CDR1 is SGHTA and CDR2 is FQGNSA. V was trimmed by 4 bases and J by 0 bases, leaving 15 bases between them. The CDR3 nucleotides read TGTGCCAGCAGCTCTATTTGGGGACAAGCGAACACCGGGGAGCTGTTTTTT. Encoded protein: CASSSIWGQANTGELFF.

The rearrangement joins TRBV7-9 to TRBJ2-3; D call uncertain. Trimming stripped 3 bases from V and 2 bases from J, with 6 bases between. Germline loops: CDR1 SEHNR, CDR2 FQNEAQ (reference sequence). The CDR3 contains 13 residues. CDR3 nucleotide sequence: TGTGCCAGCAGCTTTCGCGACACAGATACGCAGTATTTT. This gives the protein CASSFRDTDTQYF. Complete variable domain (other parts from reference TRBV7-9 and TRBJ2-3): DTGVSQNPRHKITKRGQNVTFRCDPISEHNRLYWYRQTLGQGPEFLTYFQNEAQLEKSRLLSDRFSAERPKGSFSTLEIQRTEQGDSAMYLCASSFRDTDTQYFGPGTRLTVL.

CDR3 region: CASSPKTGDFGQYF. CDR3 sequence (DNA): TGTGCCAGCAGCCCGAAGACAGGGGATTTCGGGCAGTACTTC. This rearrangement joins TRBV5-4 to TRBJ2-7; 8 bases agree with TRBD1. J gave up 9 bases and V 4 bases, and 12 bases lay outside the gene matches. Per the germline V gene, CDR1 is SGHNT and CDR2 is YYREEE (reference sequence). CDR3 length: 14 residues.

The V gene is TRBV28, the J gene TRBJ2-5; 7 bases are a match to TRBD2. The CDR3 has 16 residues. Trimming cost V 0 bases and J 2 bases; bases outside gene matches: 6. Germline V gives CDR1 MDHEN, CDR2 SYDVKM. CDR3 in amino acids: CASSLWASGPQETQYF. CDR3 coding DNA: TGTGCCAGCAGTTTATGGGCTAGCGGACCGCAAGAGACCCAGTACTTC.

The V and J genes are TRBV15 and TRBJ1-5; 7 bases are a match to TRBD1. Trimming took 0 bases from V and 7 from J; bases not matched to a gene: 9. The CDR3 contains 16 residues. Germline lookup yields CDR1 LNHNV and CDR2 YYDKDF (reference sequence). Written as DNA, the CDR3 is TGTGCCACCAGCAGAGATCTTGACAGGGCCTTGCAGCCCCAGCATTTT. It specifies CATSRDLDRALQPQHF.

This clone occurred once. V gene TRBV6-5 combines with J gene TRBJ2-7; 9 bases match TRBD1. V lost 5 bases to trimming and J lost 0 bases; unmatched junction nucleotides: 5. The CDR3 totals 15 residues. Looked up from germline, CDR1 is MNHEY and CDR2 is SVGAGI. CDR3 in amino acids: CASSLRDRASYEQYF. The CDR3 coding sequence is TGTGCCAGCAGTCTCCGGGACAGGGCCTCCTACGAGCAGTACTTC.

The rearrangement links TRBV27 to TRBJ2-1; 16 nucleotides agree with TRBD2. Germline CDR1 reads MNHEY; CDR2 reads SMNVEV (reference sequence). The CDR3 consists of 19 residues. V shed 5 bases and J 7 bases; nucleotides not matched to a gene: 14. CDR3 amino acids: CASSKTGTSGRAAVNEQFF. CDR3 in DNA: TGTGCCAGCAGTAAAACCGGGACTAGCGGGAGGGCCGCTGTAAATGAGCAGTTCTTC.

The chain joins TRBV28 to TRBJ1-5; unclear D gene. This CDR3 region has 16 residues. Trimming shortened V by 3 bases and J by 6 bases, and 18 bases separated the two germline ends. Germline V gives CDR1 MDHEN, CDR2 SYDVKM. CDR3 sequence (DNA): TGTGCCAGCAGTTTTGCAGAAATAGGGAGCGGTCAGCCCCAGCATTTT. Amino acids: CASSFAEIGSGQPQHF.